The 10 T cell receptor beta chains listed next were all sequenced from one sample in a study of beta chain features in type 1 diabetes. General study results and limits: A moderate, significant TCRB CDR3 shortening appeared in type 1 diabetes across four CD4+ subsets.

Expressed TCRB transcripts got sequenced, as all isolated RNA was reverse transcribed. Libraries were prepared by immunoSEQ multiplex PCR; TCRdb keeps only in-frame clonotypes and omits some of them. The sample contains nearly 350,000 clones, over 7% of which appear only once. The antigens for these receptors are not known. Sequencing was performed on central memory CD4+ T cells from blood. These receptors all come from a man between 25 and 39 years old with type 1 diabetes.

The chain carries TRBV2 and TRBJ2-2; the D gene is possibly TRBD2 (6 bases). V gave up 8 bases and J gave up 3 bases, with 16 bases separating them. Germline CDR1 reads SNHLY; CDR2 reads FYNNEI. The CDR3 covers 15 residues. CDR3 residues: CASGGAGRDTGELFF. The CDR3 DNA follows: TGTGCCAGCGGCGGGGCCGGTCGGGACACCGGGGAGCTGTTTTTT.

The sample holds a few counts of this clone. The rearrangement uses TRBV28 and TRBJ2-2, with D hard to call. Per the germline V gene, CDR1 is MDHEN and CDR2 is SYDVKM. Trimming stripped 10 bases from V and 4 bases from J, with 16 bases between. The CDR3 loop spans 14 amino acids. In nucleotides, the CDR3 is TGTGCCATCAACCTTAACGTGGGCACCGGGGAGCTGTTTTTT. Amino acid sequence: CAINLNVGTGELFF. The full variable domain, completed using reference TRBV28 and TRBJ2-2, is DVKVTQSSRYLVKRTGEKVFLECVQDMDHENMFWYRQDPGLGLRLIYFSYDVKMKEKGDIPEGYSVSREKKERFSLILESASTNQTSMYLCAINLNVGTGELFFGEGSRLTVL.

This clone has just a few counts. The J gene is TRBJ2-7, the V gene TRBV7-4; D possibly uses TRBD1 or TRBD2 (5 bases each). Looked up from germline, CDR1 is SGHVT and CDR2 is SQSDAQ. Trimming took off 2 bases at V and 3 bases at J, with 11 bases between the two ends. The CDR3 extends over 14 amino acids. The CDR3 loop reads CASSLRGPRYEQYF. CDR3 DNA sequence: TGTGCCAGCAGCTTACGGGGCCCACGCTACGAGCAGTACTTC.

This clone was detected many times. The chain combines TRBV18 with TRBJ2-4; the D is unclear. Germline loops: CDR1 KGHSH, CDR2 LQKENI. V lost 3 bases to trimming and J lost 0 bases, with 12 bases between them. The CDR3 sequence is 16 residues long. The CDR3 reads CASSPPQTLAKNIQYF. CDR3 nucleotide sequence: TGTGCCAGCTCACCTCCACAGACCCTAGCCAAAAACATTCAGTACTTC.

The chain combines TRBV27 with TRBJ1-2; TRBD1 aligns across 7 bases. CDR1 and CDR2 (germline): MNHEY, SMNVEV (reference sequence). The CDR3 consists of 14 residues. V lost 2 bases and J lost 2; bases outside the gene matches: 2. DNA of the CDR3: TGTGCCAGCAGTTTAAGGACAGGAAACTATGGCTACACCTTC. Its protein product is CASSLRTGNYGYTF.

This sequence joins TRBV6-5 and TRBJ1-2; no definite D call. CDR3 size: 13 residues. V was shortened by 4 bases and J by 2 bases, with 8 bases between the two germline ends. The V gene's germline CDR1 is MNHEY and CDR2 SVGAGI. CDR3 DNA sequence: TGTGCCAGCAGTTTACAGCGCAACTATGGCTACACCTTC. This sequence encodes CASSLQRNYGYTF.

This chain links TRBV6-5 with TRBJ2-7; TRBD1 might be the D (5 bases). V was clipped by 7 bases and J by 3 bases, with 16 bases between them. Per the germline V gene, CDR1 is MNHEY and CDR2 is SVGAGI. This CDR3 has 14 residues. The CDR3 DNA reads TGTGCCAGCACTCGTCAGGGTGGGAACTACGAGCAGTACTTC. Residues: CASTRQGGNYEQYF.

This chain uses TRBV19 with TRBJ2-7; TRBD1 aligns across 9 bases. This CDR3 has 14 residues. Looked up from germline, CDR1 is LNHDA and CDR2 is SQIVND (reference sequence). Trimming took 3 bases from V and 2 from J; bases not matched to a gene: 2. CDR3 sequence: CASSIRDRAYEQYF. In DNA, the CDR3 is TGTGCCAGTAGTATCCGGGACAGGGCCTACGAGCAGTACTTC.

This clone was seen only a few times. The same CDR3 can be traced to other DNA sequences in this sample. The V and J genes are TRBV2 and TRBJ1-4; D is unclear. Trimming removed 6 bases at V and 5 bases at J, with 4 bases between. The V gene's germline CDR1 is SNHLY and CDR2 FYNNEI. The CDR3 consists of 11 residues. CDR3 coding DNA: TGTGCCAGCAGGCTCAATGAAAAACTGTTTTTT. Encoded protein: CASRLNEKLFF.

The chain uses TRBV6-6 and TRBJ1-4; TRBD1 is a possible D gene (6 bases). The V gene's germline CDR1 is MNHNY and CDR2 SVGAGI (reference sequence). V dropped 8 bases and J dropped 5 bases, with 21 bases sitting between them. The CDR3 has 16 residues. The CDR3 nucleotides read TGTGCCAGCGCGAGCCCAAGACAGGCAGTAAATGAAAAACTGTTTTTT. Translating gives CASASPRQAVNEKLFF.